The entry that follows covers one T cell receptor beta chain sequence. Its antigen remains unknown. One end of the junction fails to match germline, which may point to a read error. Synthesis of TCR beta cDNA was carried out from 500 ng total RNA with a constant-region primer. Sequencing libraries for TCR beta derived from three nested multiplex PCR rounds that used slightly modified ARM-PCR. Researchers ran the first two PCR rounds for approximately 10 cycles each with TRBV1-TRBV30 forward primers and a C-beta reverse primer. Via MiXCR, TCRdb re-called the multiplex PCR reads, giving one row per CDR3 protein. This table has 100,000 or so distinct CDR3 sequences, under 70% appearing once. This sample stems from a study of tumor-infiltrating lymphocytes in primary liver carcinoma. Study-wide context: Sample yields of productive TCRbeta reads, ranging from roughly 3.5 to 8 million, were similar across tissue types. Study-level points and caveats: Blood's top-250-clone fraction was significantly lower than that of tumors (p = 0.039).

Germline V gene lookup returns CDR1 SGHAT and CDR2 FQNNGV. The CDR3 length is 15 residues. Between roughly 20 and 32 mg of unsorted bulk tissue served as the source from which RNA and DNA were co-extracted. The sample consisted of liver tumor tissue from sampling region 2. Subset noted: tumor region T2, inferior pole. This receptor was identified in a woman aged 55-75 years with primary liver carcinoma and hepatitis B virus infection. This rearrangement joins TRBV11-2 to TRBJ2-4; D may be TRBD1 (6 bases). Here the CDR3 reads CASSLDGWGRDIQNF. The CDR3 DNA follows: TGCGCCAGTAGCTTAGATGGTTGGGGGCGCGACATTCAGAACTTC.